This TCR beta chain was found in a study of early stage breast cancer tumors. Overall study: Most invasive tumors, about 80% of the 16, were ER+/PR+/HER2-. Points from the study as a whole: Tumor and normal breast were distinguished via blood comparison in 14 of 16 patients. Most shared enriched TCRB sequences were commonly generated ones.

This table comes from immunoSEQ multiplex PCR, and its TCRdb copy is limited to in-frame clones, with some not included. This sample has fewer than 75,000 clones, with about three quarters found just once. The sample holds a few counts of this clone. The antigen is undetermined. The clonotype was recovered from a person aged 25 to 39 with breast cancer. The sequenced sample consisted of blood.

This chain's CDR3 is CASSPREGDGYTF. The DNA of the CDR3 is TGTGCCAGCAGTCCCCGGGAAGGCGATGGCTACACCTTC. The rearrangement joins TRBV27 to TRBJ1-2; D gene ambiguous. Trimming pared 5 bases from V and 6 bases from J, leaving 13 bases between. Germline CDR1 is MNHEY and CDR2 is SMNVEV (reference sequence). The CDR3 length is 13 residues.